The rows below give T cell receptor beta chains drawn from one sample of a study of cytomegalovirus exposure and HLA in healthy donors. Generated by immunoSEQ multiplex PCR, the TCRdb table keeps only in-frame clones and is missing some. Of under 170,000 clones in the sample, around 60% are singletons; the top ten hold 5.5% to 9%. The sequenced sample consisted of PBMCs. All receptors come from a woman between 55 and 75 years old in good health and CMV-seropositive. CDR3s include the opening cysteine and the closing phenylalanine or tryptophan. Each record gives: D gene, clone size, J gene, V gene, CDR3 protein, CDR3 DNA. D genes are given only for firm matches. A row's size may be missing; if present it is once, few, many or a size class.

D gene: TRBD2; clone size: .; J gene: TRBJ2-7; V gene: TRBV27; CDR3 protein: CASSLTSGSYEQYF; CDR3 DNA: TGTGCCAGCAGTTTGACTAGCGGGTCCTACGAGCAGTACTTC
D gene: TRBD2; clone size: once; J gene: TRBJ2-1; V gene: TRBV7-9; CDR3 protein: CASSISGGSYNEQFF; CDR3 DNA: TGTGCCAGCAGTATTAGCGGGGGATCCTACAATGAGCAGTTCTTC
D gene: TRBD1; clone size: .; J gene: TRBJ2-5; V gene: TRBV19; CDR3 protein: CASSALTGTETQYF; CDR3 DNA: TGTGCCAGTAGTGCCCTGACAGGGACGGAGACCCAGTACTTC
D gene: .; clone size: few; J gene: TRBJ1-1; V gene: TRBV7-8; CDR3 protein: CASSLILSSTEAFF; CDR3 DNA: TGTGCCAGCAGCTTGATACTAAGTAGCACTGAAGCTTTCTTT
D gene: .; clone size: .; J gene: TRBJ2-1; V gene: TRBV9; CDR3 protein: CASNREYNEQFF; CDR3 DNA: TGTGCCAGCAACAGGGAATACAATGAGCAGTTCTTC
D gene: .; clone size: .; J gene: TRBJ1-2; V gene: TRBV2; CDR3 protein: CASSGTGMDGYTF; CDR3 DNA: TGTGCCAGCAGTGGCACAGGGATGGATGGCTACACCTTC
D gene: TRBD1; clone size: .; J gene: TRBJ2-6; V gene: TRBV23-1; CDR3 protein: CANPGTGSSGANVLTF; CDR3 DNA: TGCGCCAACCCCGGGACAGGTAGCTCTGGGGCCAACGTCCTGACTTTC
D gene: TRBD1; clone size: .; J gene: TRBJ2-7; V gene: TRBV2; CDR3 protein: CASTPDRLSIIEQYF; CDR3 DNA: TGTGCCAGCACCCCGGACAGGTTAAGTATTATCGAGCAGTACTTC
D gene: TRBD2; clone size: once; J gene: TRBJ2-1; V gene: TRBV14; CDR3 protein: CASSWTSGANEQFF; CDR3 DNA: TGTGCCAGCAGTTGGACTAGCGGAGCTAATGAGCAGTTCTTC
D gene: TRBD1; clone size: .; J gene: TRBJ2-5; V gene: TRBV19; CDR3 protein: CASTPRLTGAGETQYF; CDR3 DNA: TGTGCCAGTACTCCCCGCCTGACAGGGGCAGGGGAGACCCAGTACTTC
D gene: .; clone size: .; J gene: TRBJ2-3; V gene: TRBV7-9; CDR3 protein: CASSVTLVDTQYF; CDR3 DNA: TGTGCCAGCAGCGTAACCTTAGTGGATACGCAGTATTTT
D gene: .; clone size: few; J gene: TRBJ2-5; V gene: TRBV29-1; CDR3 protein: CSVEDPYRSQETQYF; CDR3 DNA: TGCAGCGTTGAAGATCCATACAGGAGCCAAGAGACCCAGTACTTC
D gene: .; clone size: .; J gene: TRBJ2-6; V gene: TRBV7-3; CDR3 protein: CASSSPVVGIGANVLTF; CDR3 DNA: TGTGCCAGCAGCTCCCCCGTTGTCGGGATCGGGGCCAACGTCCTGACTTTC
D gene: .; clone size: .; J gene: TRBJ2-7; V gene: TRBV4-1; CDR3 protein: CASSQLHLDYEQYF; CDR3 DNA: TGCGCCAGCAGCCAACTACACCTAGATTACGAGCAGTACTTC
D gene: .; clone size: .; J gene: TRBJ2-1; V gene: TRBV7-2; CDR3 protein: CASSPRGLNSYNEQFF; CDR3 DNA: TGTGCCAGCAGCCCCAGGGGTCTAAACTCCTACAATGAGCAGTTCTTC
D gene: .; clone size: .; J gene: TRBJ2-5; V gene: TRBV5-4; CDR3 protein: CASSSPRGNQETQYF; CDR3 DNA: TGTGCCAGCAGCTCCCCCAGGGGCAATCAAGAGACCCAGTACTTC
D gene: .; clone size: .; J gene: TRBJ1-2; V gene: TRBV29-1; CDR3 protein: CSASGEEEANYGYTF; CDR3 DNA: TGCAGCGCCTCCGGGGAGGAGGAAGCTAACTATGGCTACACCTTC
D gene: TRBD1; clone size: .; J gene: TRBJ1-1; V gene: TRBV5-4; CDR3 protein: CASSLGGQMNTEAFF; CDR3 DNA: TGTGCCAGCAGCCTGGGGGGACAGATGAACACTGAAGCTTTCTTT
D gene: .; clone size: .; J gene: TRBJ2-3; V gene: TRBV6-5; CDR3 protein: CASGGGGTDTQYF; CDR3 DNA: TGTGCCAGCGGTGGAGGTGGGACAGATACGCAGTATTTT
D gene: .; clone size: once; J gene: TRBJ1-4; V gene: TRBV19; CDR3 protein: CASSISGGVSIEKLFF; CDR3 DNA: TGTGCCAGTAGTATTAGTGGAGGGGTATCGATTGAAAAACTGTTTTTT
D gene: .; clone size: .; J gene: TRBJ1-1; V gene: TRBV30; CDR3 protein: CAWSGNMNTEAFF; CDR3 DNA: TGTGCCTGGAGTGGAAACATGAACACTGAAGCTTTCTTT
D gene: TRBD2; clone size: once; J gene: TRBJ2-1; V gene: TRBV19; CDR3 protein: CASSRRTSGRADYGAYNEQFF; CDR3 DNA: TGTGCCAGTAGTCGTCGGACTAGCGGGAGGGCGGATTATGGCGCCTACAATGAGCAGTTCTTC
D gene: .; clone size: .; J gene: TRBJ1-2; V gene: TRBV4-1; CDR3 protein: CANSQTGGVGDLRGYTF; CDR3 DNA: TGCGCCAACAGCCAGACCGGGGGGGTCGGCGACCTCCGCGGCTACACCTTC
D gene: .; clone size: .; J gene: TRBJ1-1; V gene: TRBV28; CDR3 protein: CASSSVGQMNTEDFF; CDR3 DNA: TGTGCCAGCAGCTCCGTCGGACAGATGAACACTGAAGATTTCTTT
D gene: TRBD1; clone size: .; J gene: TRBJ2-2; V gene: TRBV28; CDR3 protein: CASSLGTGLIVGTGELFF; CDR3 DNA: TGTGCCAGCAGTCTAGGGACAGGGCTGATCGTTGGCACCGGGGAGCTGTTTTTT
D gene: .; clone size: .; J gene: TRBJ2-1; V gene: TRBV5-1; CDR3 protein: CASSLRSGSYNEQFF; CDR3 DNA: TGCGCCAGCAGCCTCCGATCAGGCTCGTACAATGAGCAGTTCTTC
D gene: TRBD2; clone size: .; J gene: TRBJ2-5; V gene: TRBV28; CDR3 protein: CASMGLAGGSETQYF; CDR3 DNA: TGTGCCAGCATGGGACTAGCGGGAGGATCCGAGACCCAGTACTTC